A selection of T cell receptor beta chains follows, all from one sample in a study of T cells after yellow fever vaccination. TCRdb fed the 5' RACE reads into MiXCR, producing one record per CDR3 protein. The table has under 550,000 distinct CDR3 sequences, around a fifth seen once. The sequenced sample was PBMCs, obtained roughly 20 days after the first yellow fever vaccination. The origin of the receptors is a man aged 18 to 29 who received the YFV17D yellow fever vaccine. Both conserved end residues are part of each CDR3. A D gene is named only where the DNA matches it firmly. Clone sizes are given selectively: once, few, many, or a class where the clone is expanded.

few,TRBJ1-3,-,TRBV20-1,CSARGGEGSGNTIYF,TGCAGTGCTAGAGGTGGGGAAGGCTCTGGAAACACCATATATTTT
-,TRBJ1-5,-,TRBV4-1,CASSQEEAGAINQPQHF,TGCGCCAGCAGCCAAGAGGAAGCAGGGGCCATCAATCAGCCCCAGCATTTT
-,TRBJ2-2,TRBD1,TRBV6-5,CASSSQGVTGELFF,TGTGCCAGCAGTTCCCAGGGGGTCACCGGGGAGCTGTTTTTT
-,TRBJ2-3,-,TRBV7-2,CASSAPGGADTQYF,TGTGCCAGCAGCGCGCCTGGTGGTGCAGATACGCAGTATTTT
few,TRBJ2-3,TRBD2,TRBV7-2,CASSPLAGGPTDTQYF,TGTGCCAGCAGCCCACTAGCGGGGGGCCCCACAGATACGCAGTATTTT
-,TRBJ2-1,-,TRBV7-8,CASSLGSADSYNEQFF,TGTGCCAGCAGCTTAGGGTCTGCAGACTCCTACAATGAGCAGTTCTTC
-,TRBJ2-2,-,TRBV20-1,CSARAEANTGELFF,TGCAGTGCTAGGGCAGAAGCGAACACCGGGGAGCTGTTTTTT
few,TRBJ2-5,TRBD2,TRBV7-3,CASSSMAGGYQETQYF,TGTGCCAGCAGCTCAATGGCGGGGGGCTACCAAGAGACCCAGTACTTC
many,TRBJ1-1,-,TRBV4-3,CASSRAFDTEAFF,TGCGCCAGCAGCCGAGCATTTGACACTGAAGCTTTCTTT
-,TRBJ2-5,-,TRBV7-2,CASSLSEGETQYF,TGTGCCAGCAGCTTATCTGAGGGAGAGACCCAGTACTTC
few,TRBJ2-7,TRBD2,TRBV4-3,CASSPTSGLYEQYF,TGCGCCAGCAGCCCGACTAGCGGGCTCTACGAGCAGTACTTC
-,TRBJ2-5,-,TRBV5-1,CASSWTPASQETQYF,TGCGCCAGCAGCTGGACCCCCGCGTCACAAGAGACCCAGTACTTC
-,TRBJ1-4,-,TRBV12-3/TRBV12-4,CASSLRRYNEKLFF,TGTGCCAGCAGTTTGCGAAGATATAATGAAAAACTGTTTTTT
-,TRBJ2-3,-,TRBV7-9,CASSLWSPATDTQYF,TGTGCCAGCAGCTTGTGGAGCCCGGCAACAGATACGCAGTATTTT
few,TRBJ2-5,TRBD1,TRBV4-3,CASSQDTGDIQETQYF,TGCGCCAGCAGCCAAGATACAGGGGATATCCAAGAGACCCAGTACTTC
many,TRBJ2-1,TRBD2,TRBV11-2,CASSLRERGVTSYNEQFF,TGTGCCAGCAGCTTACGGGAGCGGGGGGTCACCTCCTACAATGAGCAGTTCTTC
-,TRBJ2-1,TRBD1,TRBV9,CASGQGQGGNEQFF,TGTGCCAGCGGGCAGGGACAGGGGGGAAATGAGCAGTTCTTC
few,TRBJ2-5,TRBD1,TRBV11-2,CASSLRDRGRIGGETQYF,TGTGCCAGCAGCTTAAGGGACAGGGGTCGAATCGGTGGAGAGACCCAGTACTTC
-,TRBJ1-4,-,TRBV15,CATSRDLYDEEKLFF,TGTGCCACCAGCAGAGACCTCTACGACGAGGAAAAACTGTTTTTT
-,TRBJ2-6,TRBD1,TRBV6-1,CASRPDRGPGANVLTF,TGTGCCAGCAGACCAGACAGGGGGCCTGGGGCCAACGTCCTGACTTTC
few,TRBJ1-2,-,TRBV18,CASSPPRRGGANYGYTF,TGTGCCAGCTCACCACCGCGCCGGGGAGGGGCGAACTATGGCTACACCTTC
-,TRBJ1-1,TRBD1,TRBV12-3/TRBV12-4,CASKTGTGGGVMNTEAFF,TGTGCCAGCAAGACCGGGACAGGGGGCGGTGTTATGAACACTGAAGCTTTCTTT